This entry is about one TCR beta chain. The antigen is undetermined. The entry originates in a study of cytomegalovirus exposure and HLA in healthy donors. Per the germline V gene, CDR1 is SGDLS and CDR2 is YYNGEE. The CDR3 extends over 16 amino acids. V was pared by 0 bases and J by 7 bases, with 16 bases between. As for the donors, each was a healthy bone marrow donor. Vbeta (60) and Jbeta (13) primers were used in the PCR. The method was immunoSEQ multiplex PCR; TCRdb's version includes in-frame clones alone and lacks a portion of them. The sample includes fewer than 200,000 clones, roughly 10% seen only once; the top ten take approximately 1.4%. Study-wide points: By a later analysis, the bulk of CMV-associated TCR beta chains appeared HLA-restricted. Later analysis associated a missense DCLRE1C variant with TCR beta V- and J-gene trimming. By HLA locus, TCR association rates varied in a later analysis, with DRB1 showing the most and HLA-C the fewest.

This TCR was sampled from a woman aged 30 to 39 in good health and CMV-seropositive. Material: PBMCs. This chain connects TRBV9 to TRBJ2-2; D possibly corresponds to TRBD1 (5 bases). DNA for the CDR3: TGTGCCAGCAGCGTAGGTAGTGGCAGGGAAGGCGGGGAGCTGTTTTTT. Encoded protein: CASSVGSGREGGELFF.